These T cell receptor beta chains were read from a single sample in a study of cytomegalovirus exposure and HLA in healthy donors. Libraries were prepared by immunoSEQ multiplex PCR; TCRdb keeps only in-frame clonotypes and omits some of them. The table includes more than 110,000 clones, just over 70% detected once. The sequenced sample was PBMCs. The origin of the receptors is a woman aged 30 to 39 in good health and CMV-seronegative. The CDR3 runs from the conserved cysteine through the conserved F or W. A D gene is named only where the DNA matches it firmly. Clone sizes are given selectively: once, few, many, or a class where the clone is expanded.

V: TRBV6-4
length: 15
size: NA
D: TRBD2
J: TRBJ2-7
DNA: TGTGCCAGCAGTGAAACGGCGGGAGAGACCTACGAGCAGTACTTC
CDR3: CASSETAGETYEQYF

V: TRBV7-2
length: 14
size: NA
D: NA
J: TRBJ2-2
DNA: TGTGCCAGCAGCTTAGACTCATCCGCCGGGGAGCTGTTTTTT
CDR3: CASSLDSSAGELFF

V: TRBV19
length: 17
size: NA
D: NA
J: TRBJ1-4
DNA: TGTGCCAGTACCTCCTCCCTTGGAGATGCAACTAATGAAAAACTGTTTTTT
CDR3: CASTSSLGDATNEKLFF

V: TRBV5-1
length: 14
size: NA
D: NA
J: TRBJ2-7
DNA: TGCGCCAGCAGCTTGGAAGTCGAGGGCTACGAGCAGTACTTC
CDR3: CASSLEVEGYEQYF

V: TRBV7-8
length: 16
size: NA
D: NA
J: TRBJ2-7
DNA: TGTGCCAGCAGCTTTGCGGCCTTGAGTTCCTCCTACGAGCAGTACTTC
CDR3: CASSFAALSSSYEQYF

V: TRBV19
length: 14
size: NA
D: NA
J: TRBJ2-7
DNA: TGTGCCAGTAGTATTTACCCGACACCCTACGAGCAGTACTTT
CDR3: CASSIYPTPYEQYF

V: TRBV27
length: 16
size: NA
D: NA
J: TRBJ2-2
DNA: TGTGCCAGCAGTTTACTCGGGGGTGCGAACACCGGGGAGCTGTTTTTT
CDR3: CASSLLGGANTGELFF

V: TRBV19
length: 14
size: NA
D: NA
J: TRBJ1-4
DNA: TGTGCCAGTAGTATGGACAGCCGGGTGGAAAAACTGTTTTTT
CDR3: CASSMDSRVEKLFF

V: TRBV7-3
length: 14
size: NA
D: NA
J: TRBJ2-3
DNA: TGTGCCAGCAGCCCCCGGACAGGCACAGATACGCAGTATTTT
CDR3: CASSPRTGTDTQYF

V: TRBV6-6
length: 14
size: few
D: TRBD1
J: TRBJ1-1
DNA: TGTGCCAGCAGTGGACAGGGGGCTGACACTGAAGCTTTCTTT
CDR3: CASSGQGADTEAFF

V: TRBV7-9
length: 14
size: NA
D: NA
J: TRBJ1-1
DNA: TGTGCCAGCAGCTTGACAGGAATGAACACTGAAGCTTTCTTT
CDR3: CASSLTGMNTEAFF

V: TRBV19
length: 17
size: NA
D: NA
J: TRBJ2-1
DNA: TGTGCCAGTAGTATAGCTCCGACTATGGCATCCTACAATGAGCAGTTCTTC
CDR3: CASSIAPTMASYNEQFF

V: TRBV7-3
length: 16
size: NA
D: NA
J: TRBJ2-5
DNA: TGTGCCAGCAGCCCGGAGATCCTAGCGGACAGAGAGACCCAGTACTTC
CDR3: CASSPEILADRETQYF

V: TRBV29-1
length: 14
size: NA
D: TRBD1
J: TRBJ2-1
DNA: TGCAGCGTCGGCCGGGACAGGGGCTACAATGAGCAGTTCTTC
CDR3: CSVGRDRGYNEQFF

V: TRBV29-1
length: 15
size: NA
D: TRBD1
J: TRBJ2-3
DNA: TGCAGCGTTGAAGCTGGGACAGGGAATGCAGATACGCAGTATTTT
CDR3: CSVEAGTGNADTQYF

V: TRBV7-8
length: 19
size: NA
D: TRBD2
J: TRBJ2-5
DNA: TGTGCCAGCCTACCGGGACTAGCGGTAAACCTTGGGATGAAAGAGACCCAGTACTTC
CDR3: CASLPGLAVNLGMKETQYF

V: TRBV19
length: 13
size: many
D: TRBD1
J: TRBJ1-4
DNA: TGTGCCGCAGCCGGGACAGGAGATGAAAAACTGTTTTTT
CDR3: CAAAGTGDEKLFF

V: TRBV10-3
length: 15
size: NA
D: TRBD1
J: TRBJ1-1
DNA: TGTGCCATCAGTGAGTGGACAGGGATGAACACTGAAGCTTTCTTT
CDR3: CAISEWTGMNTEAFF

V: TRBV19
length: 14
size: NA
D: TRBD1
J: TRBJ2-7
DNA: TGTGCCAGTAGTCCACCACGGGACAGGGCCGAGCAGTACTTC
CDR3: CASSPPRDRAEQYF

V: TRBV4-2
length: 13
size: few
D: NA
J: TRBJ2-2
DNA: TGTGCCAGCAGCCAACCATCAGTCGGGGAGCTGTTTTTT
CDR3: CASSQPSVGELFF

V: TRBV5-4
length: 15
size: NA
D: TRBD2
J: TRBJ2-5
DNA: TGTGCCAGCAGCCCCCTAGCGGGGACCCAAGAGACCCAGTACTTC
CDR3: CASSPLAGTQETQYF

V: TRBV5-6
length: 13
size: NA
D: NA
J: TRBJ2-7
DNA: TGTGCCAGCAGCTTGGTTAGCGCTTACGAGCAGTACTTC
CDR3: CASSLVSAYEQYF

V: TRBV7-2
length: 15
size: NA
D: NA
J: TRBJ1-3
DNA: TGTGCCAGCAGCACCAATTCAGGGGCTGGAAACACCATATATTTT
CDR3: CASSTNSGAGNTIYF

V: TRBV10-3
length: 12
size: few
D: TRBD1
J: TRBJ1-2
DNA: TGTGCCATCACCGACAGGGGGTCCGGCTACACCTTC
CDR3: CAITDRGSGYTF

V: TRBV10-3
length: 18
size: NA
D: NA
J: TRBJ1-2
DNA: TGTGCCATCAGTGAGCAGAGGGTAGGAGGTCTAGGTACTAATGGCTACACCTTC
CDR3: CAISEQRVGGLGTNGYTF

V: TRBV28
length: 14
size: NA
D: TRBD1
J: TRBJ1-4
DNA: TGTGCCAGCAGTGCTACAGGGGTGAGGGAAAAACTGTTTTTT
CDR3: CASSATGVREKLFF

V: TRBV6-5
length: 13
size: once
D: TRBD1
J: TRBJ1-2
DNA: TGTGCCAGCAGTCGGACAGGGCCTTATGGCTACACCTTC
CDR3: CASSRTGPYGYTF

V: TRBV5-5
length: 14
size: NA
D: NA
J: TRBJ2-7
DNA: TGTGCCAGCAGCTTGGATACGGCTAGCGTTGCCGAGTACTTC
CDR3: CASSLDTASVAEYF

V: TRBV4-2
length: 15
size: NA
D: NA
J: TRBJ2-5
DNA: TGTGCCAGCAGCCAGGGCCTAAGGGGTCGGGAGACCCAGTACTTC
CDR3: CASSQGLRGRETQYF

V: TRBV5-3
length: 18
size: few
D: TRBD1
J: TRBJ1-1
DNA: TGTGCCAGAAGCGCTTTTTCCCGGGACAGGGCGTGGAACACTGAAGCTTTCTTT
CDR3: CARSAFSRDRAWNTEAFF

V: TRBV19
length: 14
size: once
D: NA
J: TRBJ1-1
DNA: TGTGCCAGTAGTATCACAGGGTTGAACACTGAAGCTTTCTTT
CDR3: CASSITGLNTEAFF

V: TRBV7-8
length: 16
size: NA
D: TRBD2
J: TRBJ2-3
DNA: TGTGCCAGCAGCTTAGTAGCGGGGGGGTTCACAGATACGCAGTATTTT
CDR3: CASSLVAGGFTDTQYF

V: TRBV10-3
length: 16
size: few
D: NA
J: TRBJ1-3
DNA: TGTGCCATCAGTGAGTCGGCGGGGTCTGGTGGAAACACCATATATTTT
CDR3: CAISESAGSGGNTIYF

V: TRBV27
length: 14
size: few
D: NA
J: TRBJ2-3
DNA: TGTGCCAGCAGGGGGGGGCTATGGTCAGATACGCAGTATTTT
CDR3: CASRGGLWSDTQYF

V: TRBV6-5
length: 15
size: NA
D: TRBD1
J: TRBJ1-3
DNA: TGTGCCAGCAGAAAGGACAGGGGAGAAGGAAACACCATATATTTT
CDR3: CASRKDRGEGNTIYF

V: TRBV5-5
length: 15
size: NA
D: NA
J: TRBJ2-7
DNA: TGTGCCAGCAGCTTGGCCTATGGTGGTTACTACGAGCAGTACTTC
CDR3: CASSLAYGGYYEQYF

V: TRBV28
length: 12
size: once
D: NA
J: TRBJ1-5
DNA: TGTGCCAGCAGTTTCGAAGCTCAGCCCCAGCATTTT
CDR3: CASSFEAQPQHF

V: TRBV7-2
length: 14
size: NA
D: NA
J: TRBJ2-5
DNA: TGTGCCAGCAGCCGTGACAGGTACCAAGAGACCCAGTACTTC
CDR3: CASSRDRYQETQYF

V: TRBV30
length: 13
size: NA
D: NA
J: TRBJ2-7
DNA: TGTGCCTGGGGTGCGGGACTTTCCTACGAGCAGTACTTC
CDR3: CAWGAGLSYEQYF

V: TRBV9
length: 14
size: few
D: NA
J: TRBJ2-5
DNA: TGTGCCAGCAGCGTAGGGCGGGGCCAAGAGACCCAGTACTTC
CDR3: CASSVGRGQETQYF

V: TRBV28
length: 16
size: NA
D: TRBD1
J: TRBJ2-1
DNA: TGTGCCAGCAGTTTAACAGGGGCCAGCTCCTACAATGAGCAGTTCTTC
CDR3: CASSLTGASSYNEQFF

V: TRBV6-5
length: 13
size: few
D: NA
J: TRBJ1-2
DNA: TGTGCCAGCAGTTACGGACAGTTAGGTTACTACACCTTC
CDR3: CASSYGQLGYYTF